One sample yielded the 20 T cell receptor beta chains listed below, sequenced in a study of human T cells and chemical hapten exposure. TCRdb independently ran MiXCR on the RACE reads; one entry per CDR3 protein. The sample lists 180,000 or so distinct CDR3 sequences, around 15% occurring once. Time point denoted: patch test 1, 2 weeks after DPC sensitization. Sample treatment: therapeutic diphenylcyclopropenone sensitization with weekly scalp DPC. This specimen consisted of whole blood, obtained in connection with sensitization to the hapten diphenylcyclopropenone (DPC). The receptors stem from a woman in her twenties or thirties with alopecia areata. Some clones in this sample may be carry-over from other donors' samples.

This clonotype came up many times. J is TRBJ2-1 and V is TRBV19; TRBD2 agrees at 9 bases. The CDR3 consists of 15 residues. The junction had 5 bases not matched to a gene; V was cut back by 6 bases and J by 2 bases. Looked up from germline, CDR1 is LNHDA and CDR2 is SQIVND (reference sequence). CDR3 in amino acids: CASRSSGGPYNEQFF. The CDR3 DNA is TGTGCCAGTAGGTCCAGCGGGGGGCCCTACAATGAGCAGTTCTTC.

V is TRBV29-1 and J is TRBJ2-1, with D possibly matching TRBD2 (5 bases). The CDR3 consists of 12 residues. Germline lookup yields CDR1 SQVTM and CDR2 ANQGSEA. V was clipped by 6 bases and J by 9 bases, with 15 bases between them. In DNA, the CDR3 is TGCAGCGTGGGAGAGGGTTTTGGTGAGCAGTTCTTC. Translating it yields CSVGEGFGEQFF.

This clonotype was seen a few times. The chain has TRBV6-5 and TRBJ2-3; 10 bases are shared with TRBD2. V trimming: 4 bases; J trimming: 2 bases; junction bases outside the gene matches: 9. CDR1 MNHEY and CDR2 SVGAGI come from the germline V gene. This CDR3 contains 17 residues. This CDR3 is CASSSTRTSGLTDTQYF. As DNA, the CDR3 is TGTGCCAGCAGTTCGACGAGGACTAGCGGACTCACAGATACGCAGTATTTT.

This clonotype was seen a few times. The V and J genes are TRBV24-1 and TRBJ1-1, with TRBD1 identical over 8 bases. The CDR3 is 15 amino acids. V lost 5 bases, J lost 1 base, and 5 bases stayed unmatched. In germline, CDR1 is KGHDR, CDR2 SFDVKD. DNA of the CDR3: TGTGCCACCAGTGGTGCCGGGACAGGGAACACTGAAGCTTTCTTT. Translation: CATSGAGTGNTEAFF.

Of note for this clonotype: This sequence may be a read error, since a much larger clone differs from it by one base. This chain links TRBV20-1 with TRBJ1-2, with D perhaps TRBD1 (6 bases). CDR1 is DFQATT, CDR2 SNEGSKA, per germline (reference sequence). The CDR3 has 14 residues. Trimming took 6 bases from V and 3 from J, leaving 17 bases between them. This CDR3 reads CSASIQGSYYGYTF. CDR3 DNA: TGCAGTGCCTCTATACAGGGATCGTACTATGGCTACACCTTC.

This clonotype has at least ten counts. The gene calls are TRBV5-1 and TRBJ1-1; tentative D call: TRBD1 (5 bases). Germline V gene data show CDR1 as SGHRS and CDR2 as YFSETQ. Trimming removed 1 base from V and 0 bases from J, with 19 bases in between. The length of the CDR3 is 18 residues. The CDR3 protein is CASSLSDMGPNMNTEAFF. CDR3 DNA: TGCGCCAGCAGCTTGTCGGACATGGGCCCCAACATGAACACTGAAGCTTTCTTT.

The chain combines TRBV19 with TRBJ1-5; the match to TRBD1 covers 10 bases. The V gene end was trimmed by 10 bases and the J gene end by 5 bases; junction bases not matched to a gene: 2. The germline V gene encodes CDR1 LNHDA and CDR2 SQIVND (reference sequence). CDR3 length: 12 residues. As DNA, the CDR3 is TGTGCCACGGGGACAGGGGATCAGCCCCAGCATTTT. Its protein is CATGTGDQPQHF. Looking up the rest from reference TRBV19 and TRBJ1-5 gives the full variable domain: DGGITQSPKYLFRKEGQNVTLSCEQNLNHDAMYWYRQDPGQGLRLIYYSQIVNDFQKGDIAEGYSVSREKKESFPLTVTSAQKNPTAFYLCATGTGDQPQHFGDGTRLSIL.

The V gene is TRBV12-3 or TRBV12-4, the J gene TRBJ1-5, with a possible D match to TRBD1 (5 bases). The CDR3 runs to 14 residues. V lost 2 bases to trimming and J lost 4 bases, with 9 bases between them. The CDR3 DNA reads as TGTGCCAGCAGTTTAATGGCAGGGAATCAGCCCCAGCATTTT. This encodes CASSLMAGNQPQHF.

This clonotype was found a few times. The chain is built from TRBV6-2 or TRBV6-3 and TRBJ2-3; D remains ambiguous. The V and J ends lost 3 bases and 14 bases respectively, with 12 bases between them. Germline values: CDR1 MNHEY, CDR2 SVGEGT. The CDR3 loop spans 11 amino acids. The CDR3 protein is CASSYHFSWYF. In DNA, the CDR3 is TGTGCCAGCAGTTATCATTTCTCTTGGTATTTT.

This clonotype appeared a few times. The chain links TRBV12-3 or TRBV12-4 to TRBJ2-7, with 8 bases fitting TRBD1. This CDR3 is built from 15 residues. The V gene end was trimmed by 5 bases and the J gene end by 6 bases; junction bases not matched to a gene: 12. For the CDR3, the DNA is TGTGCCAGCAGTCTCCGTTCCGGGACAGGTAGCGAGCAGTACTTC. It codes for CASSLRSGTGSEQYF.

This clonotype appeared a few times. The chain recombines TRBV9 with TRBJ2-2; D remains ambiguous. Germline lookup yields CDR1 SGDLS and CDR2 YYNGEE. This CDR3 has 15 amino acids. V was pared by 5 bases and J by 1 base, with 12 bases between. The CDR3 region is CASSSTRQNTGELFF. Here the CDR3 DNA reads TGTGCCAGCAGTTCGACCAGACAGAACACCGGGGAGCTGTTTTTT.

The V call is TRBV5-4, the J call TRBJ1-2; TRBD1 is a possible D gene (5 bases). V dropped 3 bases and J dropped 5 bases, with 8 bases sitting between them. Germline CDR1 SGHNT, CDR2 YYREEE (reference sequence). The CDR3 is 12 residues long. CDR3 nucleotides: TGTGCCAGCAGCTCCGACAGATATGGCTACACCTTC. This translates into CASSSDRYGYTF.

This sequence joins TRBV9 and TRBJ1-2; D remains unclear. V lost 2 bases to trimming and J lost 3 bases, with 17 bases between them. CDR1 is SGDLS, CDR2 YYNGEE, per germline. CDR3 size: 16 residues. The CDR3 sequence is CASSVSGSLLDYGYTF. The CDR3 DNA reads as TGTGCCAGCAGCGTTTCCGGGAGCCTTCTAGACTATGGCTACACCTTC.

This clonotype was seen only a few times. This chain uses TRBV12-3 or TRBV12-4 with TRBJ2-5; 8 bases are a match to TRBD2. The CDR3 sequence is 15 residues long. Germline trimming cut 3 bases from V and 1 base from J; bases unmatched to any gene: 4. The CDR3 region has the DNA TGTGCCAGCAGTTTTGCGGGGGGTGCCCAAGAGACCCAGTACTTC. This encodes CASSFAGGAQETQYF.

The chain is built from TRBV28 and TRBJ1-6, with 11 nucleotides matching TRBD1. Trimming cost V 4 bases and J 5 bases; bases outside gene matches: 1. The CDR3 runs to 15 residues. Germline loops: CDR1 MDHEN, CDR2 SYDVKM. The CDR3 nucleotides read TGTGCCAGCAGTTCGGGACAGGGGGATAATTCACCCCTCCACTTT. Its translation is CASSSGQGDNSPLHF.

There are many counts of this clonotype. The gene calls are TRBV10-2 and TRBJ1-1; D is ambiguous. V lost 6 bases and J lost 4, with 12 bases in between. In germline, CDR1 is WSHSY, CDR2 SAAADI. CDR3 length: 13 residues. The CDR3 region has the DNA TGCGCCAGCAGGCTAAACTCGGGCACTGAAGCTTTCTTT. Protein: CASRLNSGTEAFF.

The sample holds a few counts of this clonotype. V gene TRBV5-1 combines with J gene TRBJ2-1, with D perhaps matching TRBD1 (6 bases). V lost 1 base and J lost 9, with 11 bases in between. The CDR3 spans 13 residues. Germline lookup yields CDR1 SGHRS and CDR2 YFSETQ. CDR3 nucleotide sequence: TGCGCCAGCAGCTTGTACAGGGAGAGTGAGCAGTTCTTC. This gives the protein CASSLYRESEQFF.

The table lists this clonotype with a few counts. The chain links TRBV27 to TRBJ2-3; the D is unclear. CDR1 and CDR2 (germline): MNHEY, SMNVEV (reference sequence). This CDR3 is 13 amino acids long. Trimming shortened V by 6 bases and J by 2 bases, and 9 bases separated the two germline ends. CDR3 region: CASSSPITDTQYF. In nucleotides, the CDR3 is TGTGCCAGCAGCTCCCCTATCACAGATACGCAGTATTTT.

This clonotype was observed many times. The chain combines TRBV29-1 with TRBJ2-5; 8 nucleotides agree with TRBD1. The germline V gene has CDR1 SQVTM and CDR2 ANQGSEA. J lost 5 bases, V lost 6 bases, and 8 bases had no gene match. The CDR3 extends over 13 amino acids. The CDR3 loop is CSVGQGRGETQYF. The CDR3, as DNA: TGCAGCGTCGGACAGGGACGGGGCGAGACCCAGTACTTC.

Many counts were recorded for this clonotype. The gene calls are TRBV6-1 and TRBJ1-5; D is uncertain. The germline V and J ends were trimmed by 2 bases and 4 bases, with 9 bases remaining between them. The CDR3 extends over 14 amino acids. Germline V lookup: CDR1 MNHNS, CDR2 SASEGT. The CDR3: CASSEWGRNQPQHF. In DNA, the CDR3 is TGTGCCAGCAGTGAATGGGGAAGAAATCAGCCCCAGCATTTT.